This is a list of T cell receptor beta chains from one sample in a study of blood T cell repertoires in COVID-19. TCRdb's copy holds only in-frame clones and misses some; the assay was immunoSEQ multiplex PCR. This sample has approximately 260,000 clones, with around 84% found just once. The sample taken for sequencing was PBMCs or T cells enriched from blood (not recorded which). The receptor source for this set is a man aged 30-40 years with acute COVID-19. The CDR3 runs from the conserved cysteine through the conserved F or W. A D gene is named only where the DNA matches it firmly. Size is stated for part of the rows, as once, few or many counts, or as a class when the clone is expanded.

j_call,v_call,d_call,clone_size,cdr3_aa,cdr3_nt
TRBJ1-4,TRBV30,TRBD1,NA,CAWRAGGGREKLFF,TGTGCCTGGAGGGCGGGAGGGGGCAGGGAAAAACTGTTTTTT
TRBJ1-3,TRBV19,NA,few,CASSAQVTGNTIYF,TGTGCCAGTAGTGCACAGGTAACTGGAAACACCATATATTTT
TRBJ2-3,TRBV20-1,NA,NA,CSARDGQKQYF,TGCAGTGCTAGAGATGGACAGAAGCAGTATTTT
TRBJ2-5,TRBV5-5,NA,NA,CASRLLASPGETQYF,TGTGCCAGCAGGTTGTTAGCGAGCCCCGGAGAGACCCAGTACTTC
TRBJ1-1,TRBV6-5,NA,NA,CASTPGSTGEAFF,TGTGCCAGCACTCCAGGATCGACAGGTGAAGCTTTCTTT
TRBJ2-1,TRBV27,TRBD1,once,CASSPRTGGNEQFF,TGTGCCAGCAGTCCCAGGACAGGGGGGAATGAGCAGTTCTTC
TRBJ1-2,TRBV5-1,TRBD1,few,CASSRGQGADGYTF,TGCGCCAGCAGCCGCGGACAGGGGGCCGATGGCTACACCTTC
TRBJ1-4,TRBV19,TRBD1,NA,CARRTGGNEKLFF,TGTGCCAGGAGGACAGGGGGTAATGAAAAACTGTTTTTT
TRBJ2-3,TRBV11-3,TRBD2,NA,CASSLRLAGGPTDTQYF,TGTGCCAGCAGCCTACGACTAGCGGGAGGGCCCACAGATACGCAGTATTTT
TRBJ2-6,TRBV6-5,NA,once,CASRPAGSGANVLTF,TGTGCCAGCAGACCCGCAGGCTCTGGGGCCAACGTCCTGACTTTC
TRBJ2-3,TRBV4-2,TRBD1,NA,CASSVRQGESTDTQYF,TGTGCCAGCAGCGTCCGACAGGGGGAAAGCACAGATACGCAGTATTTT
TRBJ2-1,TRBV2,TRBD2,NA,CASSWTSGSNEQFF,TGTGCCAGCAGTTGGACTAGCGGGAGTAATGAGCAGTTCTTC
TRBJ2-1,TRBV24-1,NA,NA,CATRDSSYNEQFF,TGTGCCACCAGGGACTCAAGCTACAATGAGCAGTTCTTC
TRBJ2-3,TRBV9,NA,NA,CASSVAPDILIRGDTQYF,TGTGCCAGCAGCGTAGCTCCTGACATATTAATCCGTGGAGATACGCAGTATTTT
TRBJ1-2,TRBV13,NA,NA,CASSLARQSNYGYTF,TGTGCCAGCAGCTTAGCCCGACAGAGTAACTATGGCTACACCTTC
TRBJ1-5,TRBV4-1,TRBD1,NA,CASSQQQGDSGLYQPQHF,TGCGCCAGCAGCCAGCAACAGGGGGACTCTGGTTTGTATCAGCCCCAGCATTTT
TRBJ2-1,TRBV24-1,TRBD2,few,CATSDPWTSGSYNEQFF,TGTGCCACCAGTGATCCCTGGACTAGCGGGAGCTACAATGAGCAGTTCTTC
TRBJ2-6,TRBV7-9,TRBD1,NA,CASSRPGTGEPGANVLTF,TGTGCCAGCAGCCGGCCCGGGACAGGGGAGCCGGGGGCCAACGTCCTGACTTTC
TRBJ1-1,TRBV19,TRBD1,once,CASSTDRGAEAFF,TGTGCCAGTAGTACCGACAGGGGGGCTGAAGCTTTCTTT
TRBJ2-5,TRBV9,TRBD1,NA,CASSVVGQGGETQYF,TGTGCCAGCAGCGTAGTAGGACAGGGAGGAGAGACCCAGTACTTC
TRBJ1-5,TRBV28,NA,NA,CASSEPTGAELSAWPQHF,TGTGCCAGCAGCGAGCCCACAGGAGCAGAATTATCAGCCTGGCCCCAGCATTTT
TRBJ1-5,TRBV3-1/TRBV3-2,NA,NA,CASSQEGAGNQPQHF,TGTGCCAGCAGCCAAGAGGGAGCCGGCAATCAGCCCCAGCATTTT
TRBJ2-3,TRBV6-4,NA,many,CASSDSGVEGGDTQYF,TGTGCCAGCAGTGACTCAGGGGTCGAGGGGGGGGATACGCAGTATTTT
TRBJ2-1,TRBV4-3,NA,NA,CASSQDLPRGEQFF,TGCGCCAGCAGCCAAGATCTCCCAAGAGGTGAGCAGTTCTTC
TRBJ1-2,TRBV13,NA,NA,CASSFQRSGGGLLGYTF,TGTGCCAGCAGCTTTCAGAGGTCAGGCGGCGGGCTCCTTGGCTACACCTTC
TRBJ1-6,TRBV6-5,NA,NA,CASKGQQGHNSPLHF,TGTGCCAGTAAGGGGCAGCAGGGCCATAATTCACCCCTCCACTTT
TRBJ1-1,TRBV18,NA,NA,CASSPSRGQNTEAFF,TGTGCCAGCTCACCGAGTAGAGGGCAAAACACTGAAGCTTTCTTT
TRBJ1-6,TRBV6-5,NA,once,CASSYADSLQNPLHF,TGTGCCAGCAGTTACGCGGACAGTCTTCAGAATCCCCTCCACTTT
TRBJ1-1,TRBV19,TRBD1,NA,CASSILTGGEVTEAFF,TGTGCCAGTAGTATACTGACAGGGGGCGAGGTTACTGAAGCTTTCTTT
TRBJ2-2,TRBV6-5,NA,NA,CASSNPTGSGELFF,TGTGCCAGCAGTAACCCGACAGGTTCCGGGGAGCTGTTTTTT
TRBJ1-6,TRBV2,NA,NA,CASAWQRSSYNSPLHF,TGTGCCAGCGCGTGGCAGAGGAGCTCCTATAATTCACCCCTCCACTTT
TRBJ2-1,TRBV7-2,NA,NA,CASSLAPGQDNEQFF,TGTGCCAGCAGCTTAGCGCCAGGGCAGGACAATGAGCAGTTCTTC
TRBJ2-5,TRBV4-2,NA,once,CASSQIGGGGTETQYF,TGTGCCAGCAGCCAAATTGGAGGGGGGGGTACAGAGACCCAGTACTTC